This TCR beta chain was found in a study of cytotoxic CD8 clonotypes in ibrutinib-treated CLL. Some clones are missing from TCRdb's copy, which holds only in-frame ones; the method was immunoSEQ multiplex PCR. Of 200,000 to 250,000 clones listed, approximately 70% are singletons. Library input was about 2 micrograms of DNA from cryopreserved PBMCs. V lost 7 bases, J lost 3 bases, and 15 bases lay in between. The CDR3 has 14 residues. Germline V gene lookup returns CDR1 SQVTM and CDR2 ANQGSEA. This sequence was found in a human donor with chronic lymphocytic leukemia. The genes are TRBV29-1 and TRBJ2-2; TRBD2 might be the D (6 bases). The sequences come from PBMCs, collected after 12 months of ibrutinib treatment. The DNA of the CDR3 is TGCAGCGGTCGGAGGGAGAGATACACCGGGGAGCTGTTTTTT. Its translation: CSGRRERYTGELFF.